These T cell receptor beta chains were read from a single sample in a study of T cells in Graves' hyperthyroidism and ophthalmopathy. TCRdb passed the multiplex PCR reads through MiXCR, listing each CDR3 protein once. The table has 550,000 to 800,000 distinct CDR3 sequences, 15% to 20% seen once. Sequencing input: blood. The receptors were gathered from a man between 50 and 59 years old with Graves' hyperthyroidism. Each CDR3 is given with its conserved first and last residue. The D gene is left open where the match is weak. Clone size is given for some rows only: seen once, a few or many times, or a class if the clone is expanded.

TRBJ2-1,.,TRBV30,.,TGTGCCTGGAGTGTATGGGGCTATATCCCCAATGAGCAGTTCTTC,CAWSVWGYIPNEQFF
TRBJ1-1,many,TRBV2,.,TGTGCCAGCAGTGAAAGTTATGGGGGGTATGGCACTGAAGCTTTCTTT,CASSESYGGYGTEAFF
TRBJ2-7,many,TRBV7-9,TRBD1,TGTGCCAGCAGGGAGACAGGGTCTTTCGAGCAGTACTTC,CASRETGSFEQYF
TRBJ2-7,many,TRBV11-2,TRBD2,TGTGCCAGCAGCTTAGGAGTGGCGGGAGAACAGTACTTC,CASSLGVAGEQYF
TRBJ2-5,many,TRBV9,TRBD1,TGTGCCAGCAGCAGCAGGGACAGGCAAGAGACCCAGTACTTC,CASSSRDRQETQYF
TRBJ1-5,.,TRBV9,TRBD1,TGTGCCAGCACCGAAGGACAGGGGGAAACTCAGCCCCAGCATTTT,CASTEGQGETQPQHF
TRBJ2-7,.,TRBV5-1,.,TGCGCCAGCAGCTTGGGGACCCACGACAGTCCCGAGCAGTACTTC,CASSLGTHDSPEQYF
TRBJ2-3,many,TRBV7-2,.,TGTGCCAGCAGGCTAGGGGGACTCACAGATACGCAGTATTTT,CASRLGGLTDTQYF
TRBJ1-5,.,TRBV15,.,TGTGCCACCAGCGAGGTAGGGAGCAATCAGCCCCAGCATTTT,CATSEVGSNQPQHF
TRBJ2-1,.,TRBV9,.,TGTGCCAGCAGCGTAGTGGGGGGAGATAGAAATGAGCAGTTCTTC,CASSVVGGDRNEQFF
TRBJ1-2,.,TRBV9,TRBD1,TGTGCCAGCAGCGCGGGACAGGGTCTTGGCTACACCTTC,CASSAGQGLGYTF
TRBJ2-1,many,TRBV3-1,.,TGTGCCAGCAGCCATTGGACGGCCAGGGGCTACAATGAGCAGTTCTTC,CASSHWTARGYNEQFF
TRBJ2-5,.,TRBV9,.,TGTGCCAGCAGCCAAGGGGACGCTGTCCAAGAGACCCAGTACTTC,CASSQGDAVQETQYF
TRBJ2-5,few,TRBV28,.,TGTGCCAGCAGTCGCGGGGGGAGGGGGCGAGAGGAGACCCAGTACTTC,CASSRGGRGREETQYF
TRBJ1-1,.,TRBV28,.,TGTGCCGGCAGGCGGGGGGGGGGGGGGGTAGGCACTGAAGCTTTCTTT,CAGRRGGGGVGTEAFF
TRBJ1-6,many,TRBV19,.,TGTGCCAGTAGTGGAGCCAGGGTAAATTCACCCCTCCACTTT,CASSGARVNSPLHF
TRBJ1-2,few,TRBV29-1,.,TGCAGCGTTGAAAAAAGGATGGCTTATGGCTACACCTTC,CSVEKRMAYGYTF
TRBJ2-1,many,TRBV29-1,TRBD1,TGCAGCGGCTGGACAGGGTCCGCCTACAATGAGCAGTTCTTC,CSGWTGSAYNEQFF